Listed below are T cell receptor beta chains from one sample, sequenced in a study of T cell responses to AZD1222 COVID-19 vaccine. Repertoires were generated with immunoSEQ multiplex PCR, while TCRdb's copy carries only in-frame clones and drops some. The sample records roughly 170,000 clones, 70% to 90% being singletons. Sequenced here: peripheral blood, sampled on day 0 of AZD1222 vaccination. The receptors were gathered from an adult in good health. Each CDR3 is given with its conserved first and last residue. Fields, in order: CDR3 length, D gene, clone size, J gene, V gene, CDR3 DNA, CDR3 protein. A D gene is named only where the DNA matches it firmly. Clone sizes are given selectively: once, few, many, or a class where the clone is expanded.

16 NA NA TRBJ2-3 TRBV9 TGTGCCAGCAGCGTAGTAGCAGAAACTAGCACAGATACGCAGTATTTT CASSVVAETSTDTQYF
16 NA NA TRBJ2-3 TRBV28 TGTGCCAGCTTGAGCGGCGGTCCCCCGAGCACAGATACGCAGTATTTT CASLSGGPPSTDTQYF
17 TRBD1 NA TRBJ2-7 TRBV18 TGTGCCAGCTCACCACAGAGTTTGGGACAGGCCCCCTACGAGCAGTACTTC CASSPQSLGQAPYEQYF
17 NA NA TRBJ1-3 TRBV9 TGTGCCAGCAGCGCGGCTGGGACGGCCGACCGTGGAAACACCATATATTTT CASSAAGTADRGNTIYF
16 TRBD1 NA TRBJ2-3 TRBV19 TGTGCCAGTAGTATAGCCCAGGGGGTGCCCACAGATACGCAGTATTTT CASSIAQGVPTDTQYF
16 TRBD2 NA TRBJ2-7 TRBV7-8 TGTGCCAGCAGCTTAACTAGCGGGGTTAGCTCCTACGAGCAGTACTTC CASSLTSGVSSYEQYF
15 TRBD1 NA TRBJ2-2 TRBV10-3 TGTGCCATCAGCGGACAGGGGCAGTTGACCGGGGAGCTGTTTTTT CAISGQGQLTGELFF
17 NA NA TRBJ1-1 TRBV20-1 TGCAGTGCTAGTCTGGCGGGACGCGACGGGTTGAACACTGAAGCTTTCTTT CSASLAGRDGLNTEAFF
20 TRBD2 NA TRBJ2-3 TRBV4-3 TGCGCCAGCAGCCAAGCCGCCGGGCTAGCGGGGGGGCCCGCCTTTTATACGCAGTATTTT CASSQAAGLAGGPAFYTQYF
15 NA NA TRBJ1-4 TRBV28 TGTGCCAGCAGTCCCGCGGGGGCCTCTAATGAAAAACTGTTTTTT CASSPAGASNEKLFF
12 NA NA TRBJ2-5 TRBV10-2 TGCGCCAGCAGTGCAGCCAGGGAGACCCAGTACTTC CASSAARETQYF
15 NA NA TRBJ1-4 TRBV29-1 TGCAGCGTTACCGCCGGAACCTCAACTAATGAAAAACTGTTTTTT CSVTAGTSTNEKLFF
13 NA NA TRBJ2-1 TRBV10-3 TGTGCCATCAGTGATAGGGCGGACAATGAGCAGTTCTTC CAISDRADNEQFF
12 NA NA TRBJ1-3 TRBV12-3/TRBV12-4 TGTGCCAGCAGTTTCTCAGGGAACACCATATATTTT CASSFSGNTIYF
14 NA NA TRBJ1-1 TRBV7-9 TGTGCCAGCAGCCGAGCGACGGGAAACACTGAAGCTTTCTTT CASSRATGNTEAFF
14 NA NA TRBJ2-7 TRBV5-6 TGTGCCAGCAGCGACCAGCGAAGCTCCTACGAGCAGTACTTC CASSDQRSSYEQYF
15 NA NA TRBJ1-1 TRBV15 TGTGCCACCAGCAGAGATCTAATGGGAAACACTGAAGCTTTCTTT CATSRDLMGNTEAFF
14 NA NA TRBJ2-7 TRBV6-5 TGTGCCAGCAGCCACCGACAGACAGCCTACGAGCAGTACTTC CASSHRQTAYEQYF
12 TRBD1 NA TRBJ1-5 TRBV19 TGTGCCAGCCGGACAGGGTTTCAGCCCCAGCATTTT CASRTGFQPQHF
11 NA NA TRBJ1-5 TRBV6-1 TGTGCCAGCAGTGAAGCCCAGCCCCAGCATTTT CASSEAQPQHF
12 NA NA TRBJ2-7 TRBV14 TGTGCCAGCAGCCTAGCGACATACGAGCAGTACTTC CASSLATYEQYF
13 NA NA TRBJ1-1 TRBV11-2 TGTGCCAGCAGCTTAGCGGACCGGCTTGAAGCTTTCTTT CASSLADRLEAFF
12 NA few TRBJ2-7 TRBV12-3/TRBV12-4 TGTGCCAGCAGTTTAGGTTGGCAGGCCCAGTACTTC CASSLGWQAQYF
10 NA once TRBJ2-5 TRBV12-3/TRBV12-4 TGTGCCAGCAGACTAAAGACCCAGTACTTC CASRLKTQYF
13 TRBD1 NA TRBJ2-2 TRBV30 TGTGCCTGGAGACACCAGGGGGCCGGGGAGCTGTTTTTT CAWRHQGAGELFF
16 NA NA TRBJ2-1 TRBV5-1 TGCGCCAGCAGCTTGGCTTTGGGGGACCCTATCAATGAGCAGTTCTTC CASSLALGDPINEQFF
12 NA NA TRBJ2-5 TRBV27 TGTGCCAGCAGGACTACAGGGGAGACCCAGTACTTC CASRTTGETQYF
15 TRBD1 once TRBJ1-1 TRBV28 TGTGCCAGCAGTCTCCCGACAGGGGGCAACACTGAAGCTTTCTTT CASSLPTGGNTEAFF
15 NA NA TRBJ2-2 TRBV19 TGTGCCAGTAGTATGGCCATGGCGAACACCGGGGAGCTGTTTTTT CASSMAMANTGELFF
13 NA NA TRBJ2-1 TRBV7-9 TGTGCCAGCAGCTTAGTAGCCTACAATGAGCAGTTCTTC CASSLVAYNEQFF
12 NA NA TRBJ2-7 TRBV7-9 TGTGCCAGCAGCCGCGTTGGGGGGGAGCAGTACTTC CASSRVGGEQYF
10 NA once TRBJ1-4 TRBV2 TGTGCCAGCAGTGAAGAAAAACTGTTTTTT CASSEEKLFF
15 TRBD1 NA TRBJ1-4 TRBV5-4 TGTGCCAGCAGCTTGGCCGGGACAGGGGGTGAAAAACTGTTTTTT CASSLAGTGGEKLFF
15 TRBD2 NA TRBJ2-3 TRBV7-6 TGTGCCAGCAGCCGACTAGCGGGGGAAACAGATACGCAGTATTTT CASSRLAGETDTQYF
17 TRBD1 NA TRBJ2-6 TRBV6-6 TGTGCCAGCAGTCACCGGGACAGGGGGCCCGGGGCCAACGTCCTGACTTTC CASSHRDRGPGANVLTF
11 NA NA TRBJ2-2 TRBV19 TGTGCCAGCAGCGGTACCGGGGAGCTGTTTTTT CASSGTGELFF
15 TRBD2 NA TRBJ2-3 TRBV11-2 TGTGCCAGCAGCCCTCGGGCCGGGGGGACAGATACGCAGTATTTT CASSPRAGGTDTQYF
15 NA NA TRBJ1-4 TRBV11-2 TGTGCCAGCAGCTTAGAGCCCGGACAGACCGAAAAACTGTTTTTT CASSLEPGQTEKLFF
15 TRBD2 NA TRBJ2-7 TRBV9 TGTGCCAGCAGCGTAGAGCCGGGGGGACCCTACGAGCAGTACTTC CASSVEPGGPYEQYF
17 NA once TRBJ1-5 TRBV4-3 TGCGCCAGCAGCCAAGATAATCTGGCAGACGACAATCAGCCCCAGCATTTT CASSQDNLADDNQPQHF
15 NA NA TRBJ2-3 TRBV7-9 TGTGCCAGCAGCTTAGGGGGGCAGCCAGAAGATACGCAGTATTTT CASSLGGQPEDTQYF
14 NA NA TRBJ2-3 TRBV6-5 TGTGCCAGCAGGGTACAAGGTGGTTTTCGTACGCAGTATTTT CASRVQGGFRTQYF
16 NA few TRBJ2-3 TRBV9 TGTGCCAGCAGCGCATGGGACACCGCTAGCACAGATACGCAGTATTTT CASSAWDTASTDTQYF
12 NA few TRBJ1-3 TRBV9 TGTGCCAGCAGCGTAGGCGGAAACACCATATATTTT CASSVGGNTIYF
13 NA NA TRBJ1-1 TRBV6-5 TGTGCCACCAGACGAGGGGGGAACACTGAAGCTTTCTTT CATRRGGNTEAFF
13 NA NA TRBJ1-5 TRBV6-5 TGTGCCAGCAGTTCCATCGTACGGGAGCCCCAGCATTTT CASSSIVREPQHF
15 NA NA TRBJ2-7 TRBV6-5 TGTGCCAGCACCTCGGGTAGTGATTTCTCCTACGAGCAGTACTTC CASTSGSDFSYEQYF
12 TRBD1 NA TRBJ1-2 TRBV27 TGTGCCAGCAAGGGACAGGGAGAAGGCTACACCTTC CASKGQGEGYTF
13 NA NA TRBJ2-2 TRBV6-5 TGTGCCAGCAGTTACCCCCATACCGGGGAGCTGTTTTTT CASSYPHTGELFF